The present TCR beta chain was sequenced within a study of PD-L1 blockade in urothelial cancer. The wider study: Patients' histories included 0 to 3 prior chemotherapy regimens. There were a median of about 140,000 T cells in blood samples. Whole-study findings and limits: Durable benefit accompanied greater 3-week expansion of tumor-associated blood clones.

Synthetic analogs of TCR templates were spiked into every PCR. Data came from immunoSEQ multiplex PCR; TCRdb stores just in-frame clones and leaves some out. The sample has some 41,000 clones; 70% to 90% are singletons. This clone was seen a few times. Antigen: not known. After removal of 6 bases from V and 5 bases from J, the junction contained 6 bases not matched to a gene. The CDR3 totals 13 residues. CDR1 and CDR2 (germline): MNHNY, SVGAGI (reference sequence). This clonotype was obtained from a man older than 75 with urothelial cancer. Sample: PBMCs, taken around atezolizumab (anti-PD-L1) treatment. The genes are TRBV6-6 and TRBJ2-5; 7 bases fit TRBD2. CDR3 nucleotide sequence: TGTGCCAGCAGCCCCGGACTAGGGGAGACCCAGTACTTC. Translating it yields CASSPGLGETQYF.